This T cell receptor (beta chain) was captured in a study of T cell changes during pregnancy in multiple sclerosis. Germline V lookup: CDR1 SQVTM, CDR2 ANQGSEA. V was pared by 6 bases and J by 0 bases, with 8 bases between. CDR3 length: 12 residues. This table comes from immunoSEQ multiplex PCR, and its TCRdb copy is limited to in-frame clones, with some not included. The sample lists tens of thousands of clones; 89% were seen once. This TCR was recovered from a female donor with multiple sclerosis, enrolled in a pregnancy study. The specimen comprised CD4+ T cells from peripheral blood mononuclear cells, sampled in the first trimester of pregnancy. This chain joins TRBV29-1 and TRBJ1-1; maybe TRBD1 (5 bases). The CDR3 loop reads CSVKGMNTEAFF. The CDR3 DNA follows: TGCAGCGTAAAGGGGATGAACACTGAAGCTTTCTTT.